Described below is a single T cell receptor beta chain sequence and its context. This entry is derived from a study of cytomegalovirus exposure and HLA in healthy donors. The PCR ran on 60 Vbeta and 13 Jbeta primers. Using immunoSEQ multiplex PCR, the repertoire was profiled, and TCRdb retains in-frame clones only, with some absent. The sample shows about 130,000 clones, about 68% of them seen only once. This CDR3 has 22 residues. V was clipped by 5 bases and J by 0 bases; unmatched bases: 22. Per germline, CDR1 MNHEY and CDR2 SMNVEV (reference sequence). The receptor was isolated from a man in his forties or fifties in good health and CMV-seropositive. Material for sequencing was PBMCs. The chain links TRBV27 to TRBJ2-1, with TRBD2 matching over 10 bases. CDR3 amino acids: CASSPFGAPAGGFLSSYNEQFF. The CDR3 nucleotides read TGTGCCAGCAGTCCTTTTGGGGCGCCAGCGGGAGGGTTCTTAAGCTCCTACAATGAGCAGTTCTTC.